This TCR beta chain originates from a study of blood T cell repertoires in COVID-19. V gave up 5 bases and J gave up 6 bases, with 17 bases separating them. This CDR3 spans 14 amino acids. Germline lookup yields CDR1 SGDLS and CDR2 YYNGEE. Sequenced by immunoSEQ multiplex PCR; TCRdb stores in-frame clones only, minus some. The repertoire holds hundreds of thousands of clones, with roughly 87% as singletons. The sequence was obtained from a man aged 18 to 29 with active or convalescent COVID-19. The V and J genes are TRBV9 and TRBJ1-2, with D unresolved. Sequenced material: peripheral blood. CDR3 amino acids: CASSRETKSDGYTF. In DNA form, the CDR3 reads TGTGCCAGCAGTCGCGAGACAAAATCGGATGGCTACACCTTC.